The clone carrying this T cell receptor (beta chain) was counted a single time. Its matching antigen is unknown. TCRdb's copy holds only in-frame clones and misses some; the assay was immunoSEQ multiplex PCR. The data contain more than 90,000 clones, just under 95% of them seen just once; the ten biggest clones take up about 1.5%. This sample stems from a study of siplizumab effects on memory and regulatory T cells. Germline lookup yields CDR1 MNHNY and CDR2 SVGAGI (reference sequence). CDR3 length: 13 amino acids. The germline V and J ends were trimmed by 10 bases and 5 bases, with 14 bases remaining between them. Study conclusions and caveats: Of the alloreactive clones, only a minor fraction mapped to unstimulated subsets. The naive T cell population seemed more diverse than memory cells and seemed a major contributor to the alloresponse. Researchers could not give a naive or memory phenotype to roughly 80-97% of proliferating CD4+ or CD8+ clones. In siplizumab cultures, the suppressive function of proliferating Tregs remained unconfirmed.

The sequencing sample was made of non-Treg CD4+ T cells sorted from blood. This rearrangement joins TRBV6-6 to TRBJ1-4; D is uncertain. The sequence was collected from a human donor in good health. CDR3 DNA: TGTGCCATTCGAGACACGGGCAATGAAAAACTGTTTTTT. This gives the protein CAIRDTGNEKLFF.